The clone carrying this TCR beta chain is classed as medium-sized (0.01 to 0.1%) by frequency. What it recognizes is unknown. These data come from a study of human CD8 memory T cell subsets. CDR1 is LGHDT and CDR2 is YNNKEL in the germline V gene (reference sequence). The CDR3 is 17 amino acids. Study results and caveats: Repertoires of stem-like memory and precursor exhausted T cells showed minimal mutual overlap. This study sequenced only the T cell receptor beta chains and no others.

UMI-labeled 5' RACE yielded the TCR beta libraries. TCRdb processed the 5' RACE reads again and assigns one entry to each CDR3 protein, with no DNA. The table lists around 6,000 distinct CDR3 sequences. The term TPEX covered CCR7+ PD-1+ TIGIT+ early memory CD8+ T cells that had exhausted-like traits. J is TRBJ2-7 and V is TRBV3-1. This clonotype originated in a human donor in good health. Input material: CD8+ T cells from PBMCs. The CDR3 loop reads CASSQDRQYNVAYEQYF.